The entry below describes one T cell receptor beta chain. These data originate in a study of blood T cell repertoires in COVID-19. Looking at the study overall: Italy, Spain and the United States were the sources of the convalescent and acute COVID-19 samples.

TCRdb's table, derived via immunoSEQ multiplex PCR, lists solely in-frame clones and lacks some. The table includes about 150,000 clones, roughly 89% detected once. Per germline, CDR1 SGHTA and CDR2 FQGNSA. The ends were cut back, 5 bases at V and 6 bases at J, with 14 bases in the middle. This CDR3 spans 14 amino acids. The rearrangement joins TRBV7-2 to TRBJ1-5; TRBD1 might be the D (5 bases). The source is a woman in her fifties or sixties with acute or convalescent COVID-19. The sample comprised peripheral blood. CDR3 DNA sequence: TGTGCCAGCAGCCTTTCGGGGGGAGCTCAGCCCCAGCATTTT. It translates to CASSLSGGAQPQHF.